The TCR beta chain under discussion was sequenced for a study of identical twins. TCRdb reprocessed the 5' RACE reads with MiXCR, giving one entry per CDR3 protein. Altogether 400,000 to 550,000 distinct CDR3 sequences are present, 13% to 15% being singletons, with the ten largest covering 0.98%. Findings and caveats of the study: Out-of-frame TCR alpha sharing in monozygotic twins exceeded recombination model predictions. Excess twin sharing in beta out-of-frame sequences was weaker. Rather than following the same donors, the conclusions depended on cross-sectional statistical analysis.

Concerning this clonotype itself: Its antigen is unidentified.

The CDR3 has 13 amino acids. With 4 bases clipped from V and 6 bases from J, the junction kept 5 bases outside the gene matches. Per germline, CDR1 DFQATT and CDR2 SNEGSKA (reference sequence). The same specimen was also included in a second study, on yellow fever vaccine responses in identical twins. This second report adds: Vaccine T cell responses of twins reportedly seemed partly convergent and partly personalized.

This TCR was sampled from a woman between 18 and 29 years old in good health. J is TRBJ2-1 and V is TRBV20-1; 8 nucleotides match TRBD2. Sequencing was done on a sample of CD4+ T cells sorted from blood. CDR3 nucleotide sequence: TGCAGTGCTACCAGCGGGGGCTTCAATGAGCAGTTCTTC. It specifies CSATSGGFNEQFF.